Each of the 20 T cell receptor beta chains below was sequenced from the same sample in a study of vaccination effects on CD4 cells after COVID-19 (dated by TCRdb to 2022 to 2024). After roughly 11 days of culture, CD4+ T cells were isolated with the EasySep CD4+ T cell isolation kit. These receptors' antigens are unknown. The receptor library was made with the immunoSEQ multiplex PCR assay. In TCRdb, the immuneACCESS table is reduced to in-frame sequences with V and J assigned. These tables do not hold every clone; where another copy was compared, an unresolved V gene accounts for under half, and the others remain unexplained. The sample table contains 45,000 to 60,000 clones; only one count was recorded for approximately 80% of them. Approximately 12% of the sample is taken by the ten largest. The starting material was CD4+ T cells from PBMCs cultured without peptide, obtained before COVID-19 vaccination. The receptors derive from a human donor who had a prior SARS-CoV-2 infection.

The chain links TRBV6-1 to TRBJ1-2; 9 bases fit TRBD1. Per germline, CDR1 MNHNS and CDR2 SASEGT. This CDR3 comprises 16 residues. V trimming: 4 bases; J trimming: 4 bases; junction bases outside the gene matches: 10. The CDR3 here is CASSVLPGQGSYGYTF. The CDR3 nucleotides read TGTGCCAGCAGTGTCTTACCGGGACAGGGCAGCTATGGCTACACCTTC.

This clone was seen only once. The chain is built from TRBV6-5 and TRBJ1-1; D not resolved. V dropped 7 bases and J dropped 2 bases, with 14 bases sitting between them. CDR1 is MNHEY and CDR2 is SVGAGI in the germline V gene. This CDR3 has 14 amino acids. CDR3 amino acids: CASNHIWGNTEAFF. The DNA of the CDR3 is TGTGCCAGCAACCATATTTGGGGAAACACTGAAGCTTTCTTT.

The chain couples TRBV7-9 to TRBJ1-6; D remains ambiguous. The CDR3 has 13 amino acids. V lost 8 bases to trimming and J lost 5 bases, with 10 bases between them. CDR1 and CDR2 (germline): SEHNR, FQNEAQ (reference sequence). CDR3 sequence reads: CASGERDNSPLHF. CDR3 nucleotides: TGTGCCAGCGGGGAGCGGGATAATTCACCCCTCCACTTT.

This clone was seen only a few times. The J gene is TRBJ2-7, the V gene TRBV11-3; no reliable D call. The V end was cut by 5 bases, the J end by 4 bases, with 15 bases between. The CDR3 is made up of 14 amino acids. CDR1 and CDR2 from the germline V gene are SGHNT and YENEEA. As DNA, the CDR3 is TGTGCCAGCAGCAAAGGCAGTCCAGGTTACGAGCAGTACTTC. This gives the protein CASSKGSPGYEQYF.

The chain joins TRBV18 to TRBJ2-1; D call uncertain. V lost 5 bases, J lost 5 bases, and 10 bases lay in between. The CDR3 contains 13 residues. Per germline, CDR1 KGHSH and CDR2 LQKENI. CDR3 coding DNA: TGTGCCAGCTCAAACGATCTAGACAATGAGCAGTTCTTC. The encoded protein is CASSNDLDNEQFF.

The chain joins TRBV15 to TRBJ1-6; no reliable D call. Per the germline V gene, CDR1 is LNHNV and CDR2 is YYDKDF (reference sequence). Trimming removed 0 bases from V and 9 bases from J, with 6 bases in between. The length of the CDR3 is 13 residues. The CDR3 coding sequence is TGTGCCACCAGCAGAGATAGTCGTTCACCCCTCCACTTT. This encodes CATSRDSRSPLHF.

CDR3 protein: CASSPVRDGTTGELFF. In DNA, the CDR3 is TGTGCCAGCAGCCCCGTACGGGACGGGACCACCGGGGAGCTGTTTTTT. This chain uses TRBV11-3 with TRBJ2-2; perhaps D is TRBD1 or TRBD2 (5 bases each). This CDR3 region has 16 residues. CDR1 is SGHNT, CDR2 YENEEA, per germline. Trimming left V 5 bases short and J 4 bases short, with 17 bases between.

This chain's CDR3 is CASSYSRRDYGYTF. The CDR3 DNA reads as TGTGCCAGCAGTTACAGTCGAAGGGACTATGGCTACACCTTC. The chain employs TRBV6-6 and TRBJ1-2; D is uncertain. CDR1 is MNHNY and CDR2 is SVGAGI in the germline V gene (reference sequence). V shed 2 bases and J shed 3 bases, with 10 bases lying between them. The CDR3 runs to 14 residues.

The CDR3 protein is CASTSQGQGAFGYTF. The CDR3 DNA reads as TGTGCCAGCACCTCTCAGGGACAGGGGGCTTTCGGCTACACCTTC. The rearrangement joins TRBV5-6 to TRBJ1-2; 12 bases are a match to TRBD1. The CDR3 has 15 amino acids. Germline V lookup: CDR1 SGHDT, CDR2 YYEEEE. Trimming cost V 6 bases and J 8 bases; bases outside gene matches: 11. Based on the CDR3 plus reference TRBV5-6 and TRBJ1-2, the full variable domain is DAGVTQSPTHLIKTRGQQVTLRCSPKSGHDTVSWYQQALGQGPQFIFQYYEEEERQRGNFPDRFSGHQFPNYSSELNVNALLLGDSALYLCASTSQGQGAFGYTFGSGTRLTVV.

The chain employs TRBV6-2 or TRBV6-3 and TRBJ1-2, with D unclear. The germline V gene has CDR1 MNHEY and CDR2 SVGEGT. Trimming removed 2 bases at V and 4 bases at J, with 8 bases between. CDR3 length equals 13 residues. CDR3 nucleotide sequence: TGTGCCAGCAGTTACAGGGCTGGCTATGGCTACACCTTC. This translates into CASSYRAGYGYTF.

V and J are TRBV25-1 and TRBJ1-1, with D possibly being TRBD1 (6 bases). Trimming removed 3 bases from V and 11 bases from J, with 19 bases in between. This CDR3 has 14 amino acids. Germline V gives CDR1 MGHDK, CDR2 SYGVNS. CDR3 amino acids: CASSDYNIEGEAFF. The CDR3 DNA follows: TGTGCCAGCAGTGACTATAACATCGAGGGGGAGGCTTTCTTT.

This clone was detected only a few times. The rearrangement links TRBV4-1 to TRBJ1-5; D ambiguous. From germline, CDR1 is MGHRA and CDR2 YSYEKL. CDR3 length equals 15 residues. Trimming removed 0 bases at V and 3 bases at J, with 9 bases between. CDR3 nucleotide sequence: TGCGCCAGCAGCCAAGATTTCAGCTTCAATCAGCCCCAGCATTTT. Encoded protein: CASSQDFSFNQPQHF.

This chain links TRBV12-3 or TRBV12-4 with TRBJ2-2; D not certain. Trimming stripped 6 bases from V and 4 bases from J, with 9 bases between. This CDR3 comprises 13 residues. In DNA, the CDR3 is TGTGCCAGCAGCCAACTCATCACCGGGGAGCTGTTTTTT. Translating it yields CASSQLITGELFF.

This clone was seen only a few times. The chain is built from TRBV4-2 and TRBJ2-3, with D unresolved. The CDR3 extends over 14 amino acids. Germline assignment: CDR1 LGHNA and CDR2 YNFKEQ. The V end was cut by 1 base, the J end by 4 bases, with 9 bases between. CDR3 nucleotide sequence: TGTGCCAGCAGCCAAGCTAGTTACCCAGATACGCAGTATTTT. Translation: CASSQASYPDTQYF.

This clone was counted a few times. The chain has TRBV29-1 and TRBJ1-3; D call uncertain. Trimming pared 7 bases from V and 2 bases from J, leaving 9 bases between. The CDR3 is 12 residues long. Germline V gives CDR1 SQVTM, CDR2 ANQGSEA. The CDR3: CSARGPGNTIYF. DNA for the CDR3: TGCAGCGCCAGAGGACCTGGAAACACCATATATTTT.

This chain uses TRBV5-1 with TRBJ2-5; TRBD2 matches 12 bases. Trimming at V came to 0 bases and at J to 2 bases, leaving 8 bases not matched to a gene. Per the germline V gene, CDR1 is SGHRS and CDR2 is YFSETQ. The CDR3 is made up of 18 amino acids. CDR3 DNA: TGCGCCAGCAGCTTGGCCTTACTAGCGGGGGGCCAGCAAGAGACCCAGTACTTC. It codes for CASSLALLAGGQQETQYF.

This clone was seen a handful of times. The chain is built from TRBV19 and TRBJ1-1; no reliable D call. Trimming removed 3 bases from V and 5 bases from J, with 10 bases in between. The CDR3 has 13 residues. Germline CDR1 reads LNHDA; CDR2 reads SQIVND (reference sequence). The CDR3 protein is CASSIQMRTEAFF. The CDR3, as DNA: TGTGCCAGTAGTATCCAGATGAGAACTGAAGCTTTCTTT.

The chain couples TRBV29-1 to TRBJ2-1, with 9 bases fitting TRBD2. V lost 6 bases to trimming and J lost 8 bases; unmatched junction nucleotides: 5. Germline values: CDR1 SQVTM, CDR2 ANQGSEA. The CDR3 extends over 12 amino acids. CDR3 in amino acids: CSVGTSTDEQFF. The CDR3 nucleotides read TGCAGCGTGGGGACTAGCACCGATGAGCAGTTCTTC.

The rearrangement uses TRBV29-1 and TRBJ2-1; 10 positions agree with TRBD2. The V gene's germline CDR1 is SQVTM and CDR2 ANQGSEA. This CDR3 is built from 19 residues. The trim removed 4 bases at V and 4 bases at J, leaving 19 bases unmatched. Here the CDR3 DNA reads TGCAGCGTTGTGGGGTTGCCACTCCGGACTAGCGGATCATACAATGAGCAGTTCTTC. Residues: CSVVGLPLRTSGSYNEQFF.

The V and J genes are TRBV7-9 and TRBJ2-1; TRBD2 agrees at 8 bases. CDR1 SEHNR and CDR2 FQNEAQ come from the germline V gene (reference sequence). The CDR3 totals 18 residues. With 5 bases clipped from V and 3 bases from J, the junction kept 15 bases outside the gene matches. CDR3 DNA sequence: TGTGCCAGCAGCCACAGATTACAACCTGCGGGGGGCTACAATGAGCAGTTCTTC. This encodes CASSHRLQPAGGYNEQFF.